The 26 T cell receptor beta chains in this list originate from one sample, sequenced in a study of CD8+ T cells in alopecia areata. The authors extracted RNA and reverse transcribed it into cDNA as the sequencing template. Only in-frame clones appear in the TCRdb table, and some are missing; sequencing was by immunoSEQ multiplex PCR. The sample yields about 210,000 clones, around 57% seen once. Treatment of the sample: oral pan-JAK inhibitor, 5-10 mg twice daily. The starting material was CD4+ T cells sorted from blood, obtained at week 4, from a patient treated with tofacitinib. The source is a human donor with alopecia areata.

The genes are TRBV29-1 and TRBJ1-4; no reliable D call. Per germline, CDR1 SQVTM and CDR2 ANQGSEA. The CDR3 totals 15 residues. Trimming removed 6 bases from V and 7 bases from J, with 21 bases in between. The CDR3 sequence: CSVIPGLGKSEKLFF. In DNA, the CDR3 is TGCAGCGTGATACCTGGACTGGGGAAATCTGAAAAACTGTTTTTT.

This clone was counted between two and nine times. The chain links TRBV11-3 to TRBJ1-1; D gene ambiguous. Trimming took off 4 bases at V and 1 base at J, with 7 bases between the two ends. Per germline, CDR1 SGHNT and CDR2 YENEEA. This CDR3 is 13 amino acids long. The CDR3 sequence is CASSSPGNTEAFF. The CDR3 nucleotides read TGTGCCAGCAGCTCCCCAGGGAACACTGAAGCTTTCTTT.

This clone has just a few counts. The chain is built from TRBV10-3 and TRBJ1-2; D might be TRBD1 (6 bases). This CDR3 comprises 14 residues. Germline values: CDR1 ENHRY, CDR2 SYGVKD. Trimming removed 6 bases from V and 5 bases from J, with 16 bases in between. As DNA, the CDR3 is TGTGCCATCAGAGCCAACGACCAGGGGTATGGCTACACCTTC. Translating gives CAIRANDQGYGYTF.

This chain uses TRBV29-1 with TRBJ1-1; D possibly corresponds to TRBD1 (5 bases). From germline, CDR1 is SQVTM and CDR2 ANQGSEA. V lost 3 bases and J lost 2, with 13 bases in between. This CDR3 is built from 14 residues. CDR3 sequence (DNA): TGCAGCGTTGATGACAGAGCCCGTAACACTGAAGCTTTCTTT. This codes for CSVDDRARNTEAFF.

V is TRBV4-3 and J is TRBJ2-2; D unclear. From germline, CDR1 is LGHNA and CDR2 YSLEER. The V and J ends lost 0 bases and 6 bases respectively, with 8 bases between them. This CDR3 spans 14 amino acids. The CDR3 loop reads CASSQDVVPGELFF. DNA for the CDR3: TGCGCCAGCAGCCAAGATGTTGTCCCCGGGGAGCTGTTTTTT.

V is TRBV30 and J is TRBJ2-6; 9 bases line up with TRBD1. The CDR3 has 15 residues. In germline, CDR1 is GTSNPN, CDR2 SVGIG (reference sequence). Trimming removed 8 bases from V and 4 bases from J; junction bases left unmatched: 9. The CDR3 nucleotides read TGTGCCGGGACACAGGGGGCATGGGGGGCCAACGTCCTGACTTTC. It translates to CAGTQGAWGANVLTF.

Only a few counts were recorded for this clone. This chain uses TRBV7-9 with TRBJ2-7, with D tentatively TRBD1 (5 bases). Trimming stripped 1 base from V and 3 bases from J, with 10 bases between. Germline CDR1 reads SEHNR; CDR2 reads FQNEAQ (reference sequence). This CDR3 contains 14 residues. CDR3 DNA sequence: TGTGCCAGCAGCTTAGGGACCCAGGGCTACGAGCAGTACTTC. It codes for CASSLGTQGYEQYF.

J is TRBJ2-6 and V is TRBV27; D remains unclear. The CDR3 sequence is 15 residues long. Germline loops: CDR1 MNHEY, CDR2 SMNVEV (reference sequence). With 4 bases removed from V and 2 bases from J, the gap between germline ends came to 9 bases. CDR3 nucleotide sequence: TGTGCCAGCAGTTCTGCCCCTGCTGGGGCCAACGTCCTGACTTTC. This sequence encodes CASSSAPAGANVLTF.

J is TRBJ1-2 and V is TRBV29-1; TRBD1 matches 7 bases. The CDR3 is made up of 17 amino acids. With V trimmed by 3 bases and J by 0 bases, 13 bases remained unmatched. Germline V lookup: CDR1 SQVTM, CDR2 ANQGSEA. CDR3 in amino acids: CSVEYRGTISANYGYTF. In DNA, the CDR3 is TGCAGCGTTGAGTACAGGGGAACCATTTCAGCTAACTATGGCTACACCTTC. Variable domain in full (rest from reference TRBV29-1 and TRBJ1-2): SAVISQKPSRDICQRGTSLTIQCQVDSQVTMMFWYRQQPGQSLTLIATANQGSEATYESGFVIDKFPISRPNLTFSTLTVSNMSPEDSSIYLCSVEYRGTISANYGYTFGSGTRLTVV.

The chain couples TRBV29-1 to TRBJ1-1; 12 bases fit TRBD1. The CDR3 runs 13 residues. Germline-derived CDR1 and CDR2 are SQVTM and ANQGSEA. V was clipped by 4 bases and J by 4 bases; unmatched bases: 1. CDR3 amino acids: CSVAGQGATEAFF. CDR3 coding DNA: TGCAGCGTTGCGGGACAGGGGGCCACTGAAGCTTTCTTT.

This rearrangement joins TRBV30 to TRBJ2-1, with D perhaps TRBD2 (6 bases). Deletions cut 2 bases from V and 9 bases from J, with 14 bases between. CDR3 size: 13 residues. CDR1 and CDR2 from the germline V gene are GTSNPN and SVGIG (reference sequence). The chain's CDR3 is CAWSSNAGIEQFF. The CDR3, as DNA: TGTGCCTGGAGTTCTAATGCGGGGATTGAGCAGTTCTTC.

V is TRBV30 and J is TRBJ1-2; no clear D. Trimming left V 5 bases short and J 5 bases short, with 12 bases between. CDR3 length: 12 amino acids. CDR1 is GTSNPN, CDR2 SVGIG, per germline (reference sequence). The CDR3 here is CAWQQAGYGYTF. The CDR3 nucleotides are TGTGCCTGGCAGCAAGCCGGATATGGCTACACCTTC.

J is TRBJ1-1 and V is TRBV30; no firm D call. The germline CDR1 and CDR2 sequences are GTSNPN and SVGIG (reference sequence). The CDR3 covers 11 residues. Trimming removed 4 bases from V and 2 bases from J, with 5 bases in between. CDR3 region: CAWIPNTEAFF. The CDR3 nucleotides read TGTGCCTGGATCCCAAACACTGAAGCTTTCTTT. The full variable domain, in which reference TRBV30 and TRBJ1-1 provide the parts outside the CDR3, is SQTIHQWPATLVQPVGSPLSLECTVEGTSNPNLYWYRQAAGRGLQLLFYSVGIGQISSEVPQNLSASRPQDRQFILSSKKLLLSDSGFYLCAWIPNTEAFFGQGTRLTVV.

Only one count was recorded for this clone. CDR3 protein: CSGGGNEKLFF. CDR3 coding DNA: TGCAGCGGCGGGGGTAATGAAAAACTGTTTTTT. The V call is TRBV29-1, the J call TRBJ1-4, with a possible D match to TRBD1 (5 bases). The ends were cut back, 7 bases at V and 4 bases at J, with 7 bases in the middle. Germline V CDR1 and CDR2: SQVTM, ANQGSEA. The CDR3 covers 11 residues.

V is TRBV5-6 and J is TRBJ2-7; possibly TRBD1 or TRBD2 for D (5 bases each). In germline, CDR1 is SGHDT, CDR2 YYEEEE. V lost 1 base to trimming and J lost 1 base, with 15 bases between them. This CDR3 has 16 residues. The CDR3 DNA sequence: TGTGCCAGCAGCTTGAGAGGGGTGATGGTATCCTACGAGCAGTACTTC. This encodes CASSLRGVMVSYEQYF. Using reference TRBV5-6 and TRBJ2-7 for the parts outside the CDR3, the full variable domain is DAGVTQSPTHLIKTRGQQVTLRCSPKSGHDTVSWYQQALGQGPQFIFQYYEEEERQRGNFPDRFSGHQFPNYSSELNVNALLLGDSALYLCASSLRGVMVSYEQYFGPGTRLTVT.

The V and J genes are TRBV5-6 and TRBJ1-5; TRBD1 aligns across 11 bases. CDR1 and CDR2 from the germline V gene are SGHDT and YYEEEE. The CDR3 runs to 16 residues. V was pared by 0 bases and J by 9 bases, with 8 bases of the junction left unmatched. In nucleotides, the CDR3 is TGTGCCAGCAGCTTGGCGGGGGACAGGGGGTCTTCGCCCCAGCATTTT. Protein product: CASSLAGDRGSSPQHF.

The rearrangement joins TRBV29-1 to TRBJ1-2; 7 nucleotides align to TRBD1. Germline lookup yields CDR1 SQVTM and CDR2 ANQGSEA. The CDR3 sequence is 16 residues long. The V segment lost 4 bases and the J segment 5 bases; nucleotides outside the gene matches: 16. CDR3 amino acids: CSVGVDRVLKEYGYTF. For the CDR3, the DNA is TGCAGCGTTGGGGTTGACAGGGTACTAAAGGAGTATGGCTACACCTTC.

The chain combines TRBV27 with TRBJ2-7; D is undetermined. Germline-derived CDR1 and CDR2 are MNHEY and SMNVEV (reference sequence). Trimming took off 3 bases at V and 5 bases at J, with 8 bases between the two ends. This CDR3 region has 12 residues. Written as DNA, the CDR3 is TGTGCCAGCAGTTTCACAAACGACGAGCAGTACTTC. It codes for CASSFTNDEQYF.

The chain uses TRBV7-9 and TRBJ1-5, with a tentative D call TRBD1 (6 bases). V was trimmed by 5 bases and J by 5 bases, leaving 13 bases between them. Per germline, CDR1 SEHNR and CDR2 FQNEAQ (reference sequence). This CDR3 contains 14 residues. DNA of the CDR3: TGTGCCAGCAGCCCGGGGGCATGGGATCAGCCCCAGCATTTT. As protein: CASSPGAWDQPQHF.

The CDR3 DNA reads TGTGCCACCACTAACGGACAGGGAGGCGGCTACACCTTC. It encodes CATTNGQGGGYTF. The V and J genes are TRBV15 and TRBJ1-2; 8 bases line up with TRBD1. The V gene end was trimmed by 7 bases and the J gene end by 8 bases; junction bases not matched to a gene: 9. Germline V lookup: CDR1 LNHNV, CDR2 YYDKDF (reference sequence). The CDR3 is made up of 13 amino acids.

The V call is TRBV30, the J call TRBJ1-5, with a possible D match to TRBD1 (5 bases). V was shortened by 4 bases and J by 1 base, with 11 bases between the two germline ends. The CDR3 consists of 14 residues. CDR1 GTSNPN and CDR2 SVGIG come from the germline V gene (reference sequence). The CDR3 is CAWNKGDSNQPQHF. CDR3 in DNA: TGTGCCTGGAACAAAGGGGACAGCAATCAGCCCCAGCATTTT. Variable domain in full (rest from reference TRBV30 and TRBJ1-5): SQTIHQWPATLVQPVGSPLSLECTVEGTSNPNLYWYRQAAGRGLQLLFYSVGIGQISSEVPQNLSASRPQDRQFILSSKKLLLSDSGFYLCAWNKGDSNQPQHFGDGTRLSIL.

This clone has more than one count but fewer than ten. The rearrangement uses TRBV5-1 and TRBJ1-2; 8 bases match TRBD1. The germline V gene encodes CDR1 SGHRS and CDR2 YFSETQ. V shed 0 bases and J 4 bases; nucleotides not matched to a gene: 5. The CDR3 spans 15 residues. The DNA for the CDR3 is TGCGCCAGCAGCTTGGACGCGACAGGGGTCTATGGCTACACCTTC. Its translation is CASSLDATGVYGYTF.

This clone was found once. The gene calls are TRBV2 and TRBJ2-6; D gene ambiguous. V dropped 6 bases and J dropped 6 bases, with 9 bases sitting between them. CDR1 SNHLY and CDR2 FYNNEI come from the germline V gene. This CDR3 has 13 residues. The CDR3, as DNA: TGTGCCAGCAGCGAGTCTAAGGCCAACGTCCTGACTTTC. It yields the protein CASSESKANVLTF.

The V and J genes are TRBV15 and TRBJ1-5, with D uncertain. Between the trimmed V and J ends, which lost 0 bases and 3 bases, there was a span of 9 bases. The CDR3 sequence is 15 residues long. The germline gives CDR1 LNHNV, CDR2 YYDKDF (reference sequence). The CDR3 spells CATSRDRLINQPQHF. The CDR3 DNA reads TGTGCCACCAGCAGAGATCGTCTGATCAATCAGCCCCAGCATTTT. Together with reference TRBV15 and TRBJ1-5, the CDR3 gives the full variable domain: DAMVIQNPRYQVTQFGKPVTLSCSQTLNHNVMYWYQQKSSQAPKLLFHYYDKDFNNEADTPDNFQSRRPNTSFCFLDIRSPGLGDTAMYLCATSRDRLINQPQHFGDGTRLSIL.

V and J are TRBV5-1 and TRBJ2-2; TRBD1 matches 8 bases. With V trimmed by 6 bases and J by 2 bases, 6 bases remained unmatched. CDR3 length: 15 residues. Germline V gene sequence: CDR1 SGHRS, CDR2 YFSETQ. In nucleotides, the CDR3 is TGCGCCAGCATTCCGGACAGGGAAAACACCGGGGAGCTGTTTTTT. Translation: CASIPDRENTGELFF.

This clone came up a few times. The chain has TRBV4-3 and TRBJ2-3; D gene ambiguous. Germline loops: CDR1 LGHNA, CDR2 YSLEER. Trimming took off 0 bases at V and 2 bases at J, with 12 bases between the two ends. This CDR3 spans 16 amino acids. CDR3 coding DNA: TGCGCCAGCAGCCAAGAGGTCGCCCGATTCACAGATACGCAGTATTTT. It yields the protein CASSQEVARFTDTQYF.